This is a list of T cell receptor beta chains from one sample in a study of regulatory T cells in long-lasting Graves disease. TCRdb itself ran the multiplex PCR reads through MiXCR, one entry per CDR3 protein. The sample has 560,000 or so distinct CDR3 sequences; 15% to 20% are singletons. The same data also contributed to another study, on T cells in Graves' hyperthyroidism and ophthalmopathy.

Sequencing used peripheral blood mononuclear cells (PBMCs), obtained at new diagnosis, from a patient treated with antithyroid drugs. The receptors here all came from a man younger than 30 with Graves disease. The CDR3 runs from the conserved cysteine through the conserved F or W. A D gene is named only where the DNA matches it firmly. Clone size is stated in some rows and not others, as once, few, many or a class when expanded.

.	TRBV20-1	.	TRBJ1-5	TGCAGTGCTAGGCCCGGGACTAACAATCAGCCCCAGCATTTT	CSARPGTNNQPQHF
many	TRBV27	.	TRBJ1-4	TGTGCCAGCAGTTTGAAAGGAGCTCTTAATGAAAAACTGTTTTTT	CASSLKGALNEKLFF
.	TRBV18	.	TRBJ2-5	TGTACCAGCTCAACCACGATGAAAGGGGGTTTCAGGGAGACCCAGTACTTC	CTSSTTMKGGFRETQYF
many	TRBV5-1	TRBD2	TRBJ2-1	TGCGCCAGCAGCTTGAGCGGGGAGTCGTTCAATGAGCAGTTCTTC	CASSLSGESFNEQFF
many	TRBV30	TRBD2	TRBJ2-7	TGTGCCTGGAGTGGCCTCCTGGGACTAGCGGGAGGGCCTGACGAGCAGTACTTC	CAWSGLLGLAGGPDEQYF
many	TRBV28	TRBD1	TRBJ1-2	TGTGCCAGCAGTATCCCAGGGGGCGCATCCTATGGCTACACCTTC	CASSIPGGASYGYTF
many	TRBV20-1	TRBD2	TRBJ2-7	TGCAGTGCTAGAGGACAACTAGCGGGAGCCCCCTACGAGCAGTACTTC	CSARGQLAGAPYEQYF
many	TRBV3-1	TRBD2	TRBJ2-1	TGTGCCAGCAGTCGGCCGGGACTAGCGACCATGCACAATGAGCAGTTCTTC	CASSRPGLATMHNEQFF
many	TRBV11-2	.	TRBJ2-3	TGTGCCAGCAGCTTTCACCTCACAGATACGCAGTATTTT	CASSFHLTDTQYF
few	TRBV28	.	TRBJ1-2	TGTGCCAGCAGTTGGGGGACCCTGGGGCAGGGTCGAGGCTACACCTTC	CASSWGTLGQGRGYTF
many	TRBV20-1	.	TRBJ2-7	TGCAGTGCTGCACAGGGTTACGAGCAGTACTTC	CSAAQGYEQYF
once	TRBV9	TRBD1	TRBJ1-5	TGTGCCAGCAGCGTGACAGGGGATCTCAATCAGCCCCAGCATTTT	CASSVTGDLNQPQHF
.	TRBV10-3	.	TRBJ2-1	TGTGCCATCAGTGGTAGAGGGAACTACAATGAGCAGTTCTTC	CAISGRGNYNEQFF
few	TRBV20-1	TRBD1	TRBJ2-5	TGCAGTGCTAAGGACAGGGCGGTAGAGACCCAGTACTTC	CSAKDRAVETQYF
many	TRBV7-2	.	TRBJ1-5	TGTGCCAGCAGCCTACTAGTTCAGCCCCAGCATTTT	CASSLLVQPQHF
many	TRBV30	TRBD1	TRBJ2-1	TGTGCCTGGAGCTCCGGGACAGGGGGCGAGCAGTTCTTC	CAWSSGTGGEQFF
many	TRBV28	.	TRBJ1-5	TGTGCCAGCAGTACGGACGGGAGGTATCAGCCCCAGCATTTT	CASSTDGRYQPQHF
few	TRBV5-1	.	TRBJ2-1	TGCGCCAGCGGCTTGAGGACAGAAAAGTCCAATGAGCAGTTCTTC	CASGLRTEKSNEQFF
.	TRBV6-2/TRBV6-3	.	TRBJ1-1	TGTGCCAGCAGCCCCGACAGGAGGGGCACTGAAGCTTTCTTT	CASSPDRRGTEAFF
few	TRBV30	.	TRBJ2-3	TGTGCCTGGAGTCGAGACCGGGTAGGAAAGGCAGATACGCAGTATTTT	CAWSRDRVGKADTQYF
few	TRBV6-2/TRBV6-3	TRBD1	TRBJ1-2	TGTGCCAGCAGTTACCATGGGACAGTTCTCGACTATGGCTACACCTTC	CASSYHGTVLDYGYTF
.	TRBV20-1	TRBD2	TRBJ2-1	TGCAGTGCTCCTCTAGCGGGAGGGCGGACTGAGCAGTTCTTC	CSAPLAGGRTEQFF
.	TRBV27	TRBD1	TRBJ2-1	TGTGCCAGCAGTTATTTCCCCCCACAGGGGGCTTTAAATGAGCAGTTCTTC	CASSYFPPQGALNEQFF
many	TRBV12-3/TRBV12-4	.	TRBJ2-6	TGTGCCAGCAGCTCCAGAGGGGCCAACGTCCTGACTTTC	CASSSRGANVLTF
many	TRBV28	TRBD1	TRBJ2-2	TGTGCCAGCAGTCTTTATAGGGACAGTGACAACACCGGGGAGCTGTTTTTT	CASSLYRDSDNTGELFF
many	TRBV5-4	.	TRBJ2-1	TGTGCCAGCAGCCGCACCCAGGAGAATGAGCAGTTCTTC	CASSRTQENEQFF
many	TRBV5-6	TRBD2	TRBJ2-1	TGTGCCAGCAGCTCGACTAGCGGATTAGACAATGAGCAGTTCTTC	CASSSTSGLDNEQFF
.	TRBV4-1	TRBD2	TRBJ2-3	TGCGCCAGCAGCCCCTCCCGACTAGCGGGATTCACAGATACGCAGTATTTT	CASSPSRLAGFTDTQYF
few	TRBV7-3	.	TRBJ2-2	TGTGCCAGCAGCTCCGGCTCGCCCGGGGAGCTGTTTTTT	CASSSGSPGELFF
many	TRBV5-1	TRBD1	TRBJ1-1	TGTGCCAGCAGCCTGGGACAGGGGAGGACTGAAGCTTTCTTT	CASSLGQGRTEAFF
few	TRBV27	.	TRBJ1-2	TGTGCCAGCAGTGCGTACCAGGGTTATGGCTACACCTTC	CASSAYQGYGYTF
few	TRBV30	TRBD2	TRBJ2-1	TGTGCCTGGAGTCCCTTGGGACTAGCGGAATACAATGAGCAGTTCTTC	CAWSPLGLAEYNEQFF
many	TRBV9	TRBD2	TRBJ2-7	TGTGCCAGCAGCGCCGAGGGACTAGCGGGAGACTCCTACGAGCAGTACTTC	CASSAEGLAGDSYEQYF
.	TRBV12-3/TRBV12-4	TRBD1	TRBJ2-5	TGTGCCAGCGGTTCCGGGACAGGGAACCAAGAGACCCAGTGCTTC	CASGSGTGNQETQCF
.	TRBV4-1	TRBD2	TRBJ2-5	TGCGCCAGCAGCCCCCTAAGTGGGAGGGCCGGGGGGGAGACCCAGTACTTC	CASSPLSGRAGGETQYF
many	TRBV3-1	.	TRBJ2-7	TGTGCCAGCAGCCCGGGACACTACGAGCAGTACTTC	CASSPGHYEQYF
many	TRBV20-1	.	TRBJ2-7	TGCAGTGCTAGAGATAGGGCCCACTACGAGCAGTACTTC	CSARDRAHYEQYF
.	TRBV10-3	.	TRBJ2-5	TGTGCCATCAGTGGGACAAGCCAAGAGACCCAGTACTTC	CAISGTSQETQYF
.	TRBV10-2	TRBD1	TRBJ2-7	TGCGCCAGCAGTGAGTTGGACAGGGCCTACGAGCAGTACTTC	CASSELDRAYEQYF
many	TRBV28	TRBD1	TRBJ1-2	TGTGCCAGCAGTTCGGACAGGGACCCCTATGGCTACACCTTC	CASSSDRDPYGYTF
.	TRBV27	.	TRBJ2-2	TGTGCCAGCAGTTTAAAAGGGGGGGGGGGTTCCACCGGGGAGCTGTTTTTT	CASSLKGGGGSTGELFF
many	TRBV6-1	.	TRBJ2-7	TGCGGTGTAGCGAGAGCCTACGAGCAGTACTTC	CGVARAYEQYF
many	TRBV2	TRBD1	TRBJ2-7	TGTGCCAGCACATGGGACAGGGACGACTACGAGCAGTACTTC	CASTWDRDDYEQYF
few	TRBV9	.	TRBJ1-6	TGTGCCAGCAGCAAACAGGGACGCAATTCACCCCTCCACTTT	CASSKQGRNSPLHF
many	TRBV2	TRBD2	TRBJ2-1	TGTGCCAGCATCCCAACACTAGCGGGCTCCTACAATGAGCAGTTCTTC	CASIPTLAGSYNEQFF
.	TRBV20-1	TRBD2	TRBJ2-7	TGCAGTGCTAGAGCCATAGGACTAGCGGGCTACGAGCAGTACTTC	CSARAIGLAGYEQYF
few	TRBV3-1	TRBD1	TRBJ2-6	TGTGCCAGCAGCCAAGATGTGTGGGACAGTCTCTCTGGGGCCAACGTCCTGACTTTC	CASSQDVWDSLSGANVLTF
few	TRBV19	.	TRBJ1-1	TGTGCCAGTAGTCCGACAGCTACGAACACTGAAGCTTTCTTT	CASSPTATNTEAFF
.	TRBV24-1	.	TRBJ1-1	TGTGCCACCAGTGATTTGGGGAACACTGAAGCTTTCTTT	CATSDLGNTEAFF
many	TRBV6-5	.	TRBJ2-7	TGTGCCAGCAGTTACTCGATGGCAGGGCGCGAGCAGTACTTC	CASSYSMAGREQYF
many	TRBV7-2	.	TRBJ2-7	TGTGCCAGCAGCTTTGAAACCGGGACGCTCTACGAGCAGTACTTC	CASSFETGTLYEQYF
few	TRBV5-1	.	TRBJ2-7	TGCGCCAGCAGTTTTCTTGCCTCCGGGACATCTGGCTACGAGCAGTACTTC	CASSFLASGTSGYEQYF
.	TRBV5-1	TRBD2	TRBJ2-3	TGCGCCAGCAGCGCGGGACTAGCGGGAGGCACAGATACGCAGTATTTT	CASSAGLAGGTDTQYF